The 19 T cell receptor delta chains listed next were all sequenced from one sample in a study of gamma delta lymphoproliferative disorders and STAT genes. Sequencing used genomic DNA taken from PBMCs of patients and controls. TCRdb called clones anew from the multiplex PCR reads with CATT. This sample has 3,300 or so delta-chain clones, with more than 0.95% found just once. Sequencing was carried out using blood. The receptor source for this set is a human donor in good health.

This clone was seen only a few times. TCRdb assigns this DNA the protein of a much larger clone, which departs from its translation at residue 11; this likely reflects a read error, and the protein shown comes from translating the DNA. The chain combines TRDV2 with TRDJ1; TRDD3 matches 9 bases. This CDR3 has 18 amino acids. Per germline, CDR1 GEAIGNYY and CDR2 EKD. Losses at the gene ends were 0 bases for V and 4 bases for J; bases not matched to a gene: 14. CDR3 amino acids: CACDTVVGWGMRSDKLIF. CDR3 nucleotide sequence: TGTGCCTGTGACACCGTCGTGGGCTGGGGGATGCGAAGCGATAAACTCATCTTT.

This clone was counted a few times. TCRdb assigns this DNA the protein of a much larger clone, which departs from its translation at residue 9; this likely reflects a read error, and the protein shown comes from translating the DNA. The CDR3 nucleotides read TGTGCCTGTGACATACTGGGGGATGCAGCACAACTCTTCTTT. Residues: CACDILGDAAQLFF. The chain has TRDV2 and TRDJ2, with 10 bases aligning to TRDD3. After removal of 2 bases from V and 6 bases from J, the junction contained 2 bases not matched to a gene. The CDR3 extends over 14 amino acids. Germline lookup yields CDR1 GEAIGNYY and CDR2 EKD.

This clone was picked up a small number of times. This chain uses TRDV2 with TRDJ1; 7 bases map to TRDD3. J was trimmed by 0 bases and V by 2 bases; bases with no gene match: 11. Germline CDR1 is GEAIGNYY and CDR2 is EKD. This CDR3 region has 17 residues. The CDR3: CACDSVLGMGYTDKLIF. The CDR3 coding sequence is TGTGCCTGTGACAGCGTACTGGGGATGGGGTACACCGATAAACTCATCTTT.

In this sample, this clone turned up a few times. A far larger clone is one base from this, pointing to a likely read error. This chain connects TRDV2 to TRDJ3; D is unresolved. Germline V CDR1 and CDR2: GEAIGNYY, EKD. CDR3 length: 19 residues. Trimming removed 0 bases at V and 0 bases at J, with 14 bases between. This chain's CDR3 is CACDTLDVRGSWDTRQMFF. CDR3 coding DNA: TGTGCCTGTGACACCCTGGATGTTAGGGGCTCCTGGGACACCCGACAGATGTTTTTC.

Worth noting for this clone: TCRdb assigns this DNA the protein of a much larger clone, which departs from its translation at residue 10; this likely reflects a read error, and the protein shown comes from translating the DNA. The CDR3 sequence is CACDTAGGDISSWDTRQMFF. The CDR3 DNA is TGTGCCTGTGACACCGCTGGGGGGGACATCAGCTCCTGGGACACCCGACAGATGTTTTTC. The rearrangement links TRDV2 to TRDJ3; 7 bases are shared with TRDD3. Trimming took 0 bases from V and 0 from J; bases not matched to a gene: 10. This CDR3 is built from 20 residues. The germline V gene encodes CDR1 GEAIGNYY and CDR2 EKD.

This clone is classed as large. The sample has other DNA sequences that encode this CDR3 too. The genes are TRDV2 and TRDJ3; the D gene is possibly TRDD3 (6 bases). In germline, CDR1 is GEAIGNYY, CDR2 EKD. Between the trimmed V and J ends, which lost 2 bases and 1 base, there was a span of 14 bases. This CDR3 spans 18 amino acids. The CDR3 DNA follows: TGTGCCTGTGACATTACTGGGTCGCCATCCTGGGACACCCGACAGATGTTTTTC. Protein: CACDITGSPSWDTRQMFF.

The sample holds a few counts of this clone. TCRdb's entry gives the protein of a much larger clone, which mismatches this DNA's translation at residue 11, likely from a read error; the protein reported here is translated from the DNA. The rearrangement links TRAV29/DV5 to TRDJ1, with TRDD3 matching 7 bases. The CDR3 loop spans 16 amino acids. The V gene's germline CDR1 is NSMFDY and CDR2 ISSIKDK. The ends lost 4 bases at V and 4 bases at J; junction bases unmatched: 16. CDR3 coding DNA: TGTGCAGCAGATCCCAAGTCTGGGGATATCCTCGATAAACTCATCTTT. This gives the protein CAADPKSGDILDKLIF.

This clone has a handful of counts. The likely explanation is a read error, given a far larger clone one base away. Other DNA sequences within the sample encode an identical CDR3. The chain is built from TRDV2 and TRDJ1; TRDD3 matches at 12 bases. Per the germline V gene, CDR1 is GEAIGNYY and CDR2 is EKD. With 0 bases clipped from V and 8 bases from J, the junction kept 9 bases outside the gene matches. The CDR3 spans 16 residues. CDR3 DNA sequence: TGTGCCTGTGACACCGTAGGTACTGGGGGATACAACAAACTCATCTTT. Protein sequence: CACDTVGTGGYNKLIF.

In regard to this clone: This probably arose from a read error, given a far larger clone one base away. The same CDR3 can be traced to other DNA sequences in this sample. The chain has TRDV2 and TRDJ1, with 11 bases identical to TRDD3. V shed 3 bases, J shed 3 bases, and the junction held 8 bases outside the gene matches. The germline V gene encodes CDR1 GEAIGNYY and CDR2 EKD. This CDR3 has 16 residues. The DNA of the CDR3 is TGTGCCTGTGACCTACTGGGGGATAAAGATGCCGATAAACTCATCTTT. This translates into CACDLLGDKDADKLIF.

Remarks on this clone: A far larger clone lies a single base away; this is likely a read error. The same CDR3 also results from other DNA sequences found in this sample. V and J are TRDV1 and TRDJ1, with unresolved D. The germline CDR1 and CDR2 sequences are TSWWSYY and QGS. V dropped 2 bases and J dropped 8 bases, with 39 bases sitting between them. The CDR3 has 22 residues. The CDR3 nucleotides read TGTGCTCTTGGGGAAACCTATAAGCCGGTGACACAAACTATGCCGGGCGGGGTGAAACTCATCTTT. Residues: CALGETYKPVTQTMPGGVKLIF.

On this clone itself: A far bigger clonotype differs at one base, so this is likely a read error. Other DNA sequences of this sample code for an identical CDR3. This chain joins TRDV2 and TRDJ1; TRDD3 matches at 9 bases. Germline V CDR1 and CDR2: GEAIGNYY, EKD. This CDR3 has 17 amino acids. For the CDR3, the DNA is TGTGCCTGTGACAGACTGGGGGAGGCCCGGTACACCGATAAACTCATCTTC. Its translation: CACDRLGEARYTDKLIF.

Concerning this clone: TCRdb records a much larger clone's protein for this DNA, with a difference at residue 9 that likely arises from a read error; the protein given is the translation of the DNA. This rearrangement joins TRDV2 to TRDJ1; tentatively, D is TRDD3 (6 bases). Germline V lookup: CDR1 GEAIGNYY, CDR2 EKD. Trimming removed 3 bases from V and 5 bases from J, with 24 bases in between. CDR3 length equals 17 residues. CDR3 sequence reads: CACDPVGGRYATDKLIF. As DNA, the CDR3 is TGTGCCTGTGACCCTGTTGGTGGGAGATACGCCACGGATAAACTCATCTTT.

To note about this clone: The protein TCRdb lists belongs to a much larger clone and differs from this DNA's translation at residue 3, which points to a read error; the protein shown is made from the DNA. The chain employs TRDV2 and TRDJ1; D remains ambiguous. Germline loops: CDR1 GEAIGNYY, CDR2 EKD. The CDR3 covers 17 residues. The CDR3 nucleotides read TGTGCCTATGACACCGTAGGGAGTACCGGGGCCACCGATAAACTCATCTTT. It yields the protein CAYDTVGSTGATDKLIF.

No call was made for the V gene; the J gene is TRDJ1; whether TRDD3, the table's D call, matches the DNA was not checked. The CDR3 contains 22 residues. The CDR3 DNA reads as TGTGCTCTTGGGGAAGGGGGATATGACCCTGGGGGATACGAAGAGAACACCGATAAACTCATCTTT. It encodes CALGEGGYDPGGYEENTDKLIF.

As regards this clone: Only one base separates this from a far larger clonotype, so it likely reflects a read error. Other nucleotide sequences in the sample specify the same CDR3. The chain couples TRDV1 to TRDJ1; 9 bases map to TRDD3. The CDR3 has 20 amino acids. The V gene's germline CDR1 is TSWWSYY and CDR2 QGS. The CDR3 spells CALGELGIPTYWGNTDKLIF. The DNA for the CDR3 is TGTGCCCTTGGGGAACTAGGTATTCCTACCTACTGGGGGAACACCGATAAACTCATCTTT.

This sequence joins TRDV2 and TRDJ3; a possible D gene is TRDD3 (6 bases). Trimming removed 1 base from V and 1 base from J, with 13 bases in between. The CDR3 has 18 residues. The germline V gene encodes CDR1 GEAIGNYY and CDR2 EKD. The CDR3: CACDTGGGRSWDTRQMFF. CDR3 bases: TGTGCCTGTGACACTGGGGGGGGAAGGTCCTGGGACACCCGACAGATGTTTTTC.

This clone was counted between two and nine times. A far larger clone is off by one base, so a read error is likely. Other DNA sequences from this sample encode an identical CDR3 as well. The chain joins TRDV2 to TRDJ3; no clear D. V lost 0 bases and J lost 0, with 11 bases in between. Per the germline V gene, CDR1 is GEAIGNYY and CDR2 is EKD. The CDR3 is 18 amino acids. This CDR3 is CACDTLGGSSWDTRQMFF. CDR3 in DNA: TGTGCCTGTGACACCCTTGGAGGCAGCTCCTGGGACACCCGACAGATGTTTTTC.

With regard to this clone: TCRdb shows a much larger clone's protein in place of this DNA's translation, and the two differ at residue 8, likely through a read error; the protein shown is translated from the DNA. The chain joins TRDV2 to TRDJ1; TRDD3 matches at 12 bases. The V gene end was trimmed by 3 bases and the J gene end by 2 bases; junction bases not matched to a gene: 18. The CDR3 runs to 20 residues. The V gene's germline CDR1 is GEAIGNYY and CDR2 EKD. The CDR3: CACDPLPPSGGYGETDKLIF. The DNA of the CDR3 is TGTGCCTGTGACCCGCTGCCACCTTCTGGGGGATACGGCGAGACCGATAAACTCATCTTT.

By share, this clone counts as large. Different DNA sequences within this sample yield the same CDR3. This rearrangement joins TRDV1 to TRDJ1; 8 nucleotides match TRDD3. CDR1 TSWWSYY and CDR2 QGS come from the germline V gene. The CDR3 extends over 21 amino acids. J was trimmed by 0 bases and V by 3 bases; bases with no gene match: 21. CDR3 amino acids: CALGDPPRWGTLNHYTDKLIF. The CDR3 bases are TGTGCTCTTGGGGATCCACCTCGCTGGGGGACCCTCAACCATTACACCGATAAACTCATCTTT.